These 10 T cell receptor beta chains were sequenced from one sample in a study of T-cell reconstitution after alpha-beta-depleted transplantation in children. Unique molecular identifiers were incorporated when the TCRbeta library was constructed. TCRdb used MiXCR to reprocess the PCR reads, holding one entry per CDR3 protein. This table holds 250,000 to 300,000 distinct CDR3 sequences, around 10% found once. This specimen was peripheral blood, taken 180 days after TCRalphabeta/CD19-depleted stem cell transplant. Every receptor here comes from a male patient aged 2 to 9 who had a stem cell transplant for chronic granulomatous disease, so the T cells may come from the graft donor.

In regard to this clonotype: A much larger clone lies one base from this, so it may be a read error. J is TRBJ1-2 and V is TRBV7-8; no firm D call. The CDR3 is made up of 13 amino acids. The V end was cut by 5 bases, the J end by 12 bases, with 19 bases between. Germline V gene sequence: CDR1 SGHVS, CDR2 FQNEAQ. The CDR3 loop is CASSPNDMEGHTF. CDR3 nucleotides: TGTGCCAGCAGCCCAAACGACATGGAAGGCCACACCTTC.

This clonotype has a count of ten or more. This chain connects TRBV5-5 to TRBJ2-4; TRBD2 matches 9 bases. Germline CDR1 and CDR2: SGHKS and YYEKEE (reference sequence). The trim removed 3 bases at V and 0 bases at J, leaving 7 bases unmatched. This CDR3 has 17 amino acids. The CDR3 here is CASSSQLAGVAKNIQYF. CDR3 coding DNA: TGTGCCAGCAGCTCTCAGTTAGCGGGGGTAGCCAAAAACATTCAGTACTTC.

The sample holds many counts of this clonotype. CDR3 protein: CASSGLARTDTQYF. The CDR3 DNA sequence: TGTGCCAGCAGTGGACTAGCGAGGACAGATACGCAGTATTTT. The chain employs TRBV12-3 or TRBV12-4 and TRBJ2-3, with 9 bases lining up with TRBD2. The trim removed 5 bases at V and 3 bases at J, leaving 3 bases unmatched. The CDR3 length is 14 residues.

The table lists this clonotype with many counts. The J gene is TRBJ2-7, the V gene TRBV29-1; D might be TRBD1 or TRBD2, each matching 5 bases. The germline V gene encodes CDR1 SQVTM and CDR2 ANQGSEA. This CDR3 is built from 12 residues. V lost 6 bases and J 3 bases, leaving 12 bases between the germline ends. In nucleotides, the CDR3 is TGCAGCGTCGCTGGGACGAGCTACGAGCAGTACTTC. Translation: CSVAGTSYEQYF.

This clonotype was seen repeatedly, ten times or more. The rearrangement uses TRBV12-3 or TRBV12-4 and TRBJ2-1; 12 nucleotides line up with TRBD2. J was trimmed by 3 bases and V by 2 bases; bases with no gene match: 5. The CDR3 loop spans 17 amino acids. In nucleotides, the CDR3 is TGTGCCAGCAGTTTACTAGCGGGAGGGCCTATCTACAATGAGCAGTTCTTC. Its translation is CASSLLAGGPIYNEQFF.

This clonotype was recorded at least ten times. V is TRBV4-3 and J is TRBJ2-3; D is perhaps TRBD2 (6 bases). Per germline, CDR1 LGHNA and CDR2 YSLEER. V dropped 1 base and J dropped 2 bases, with 22 bases sitting between them. The CDR3 is made up of 19 amino acids. For the CDR3, the DNA is TGCGCCAGCAGCCAAGTAATTGGGGGGTGGGGTGAGGCCACAGATACGCAGTATTTT. This sequence encodes CASSQVIGGWGEATDTQYF.

Many counts were recorded for this clonotype. The chain uses TRBV14 and TRBJ2-3; no definite D call. The germline CDR1 and CDR2 sequences are SGHDN and FVKESK. V was shortened by 0 bases and J by 0 bases, with 10 bases between the two germline ends. This CDR3 is 16 amino acids long. Written as DNA, the CDR3 is TGTGCCAGCAGCCAAGATTTGTCTCCTAGCACAGATACGCAGTATTTT. Residues: CASSQDLSPSTDTQYF.

This clonotype has at least ten counts. The chain is built from TRBV6-1 and TRBJ2-3, with unresolved D. With 6 bases removed from V and 4 bases from J, the gap between germline ends came to 17 bases. Germline CDR1 and CDR2: MNHNS and SASEGT. CDR3 length equals 15 residues. CDR3 loop: CASSQTPGVPDTQYF. The CDR3 DNA reads TGTGCCAGCAGCCAAACCCCGGGCGTCCCAGATACGCAGTATTTT.

The gene calls are TRBV4-2 and TRBJ2-5; 8 bases agree with TRBD2. CDR3 length: 14 residues. The germline CDR1 and CDR2 sequences are LGHNA and YNFKEQ. Trimming at V came to 10 bases and at J to 1 base, leaving 8 bases not matched to a gene. The CDR3 here is CAMGPGGVQETQYF. DNA of the CDR3: TGTGCCATGGGCCCCGGGGGGGTCCAAGAGACCCAGTACTTC.

The sample holds many counts of this clonotype. Written as DNA, the CDR3 is TGCGCCAGCAGCTTGGCCCAAGCGACGGGCAGCTACACCTTC. Protein: CASSLAQATGSYTF. The chain joins TRBV5-1 to TRBJ1-2; no clear D gene. There are 14 residues in the CDR3. Germline V lookup: CDR1 SGHRS, CDR2 YFSETQ. V shed 0 bases and J shed 9 bases, with 15 bases lying between them.